This is a list of T cell receptor beta chains from one sample in a study of blood T cell repertoires in COVID-19. TCRdb's copy holds only in-frame clones and misses some; the assay was immunoSEQ multiplex PCR. The data contain 250,000 to 300,000 clones, 89% of them seen just once; the ten biggest clones take up under 2.5%. The sample taken for sequencing was PBMCs or T cells enriched from blood (not recorded which). These TCRs come from an older woman who had recovered from COVID-19. Both conserved end residues are part of each CDR3. Clone size is shown for a subset of rows, as once, few, many or a class of expanded clone.

once TRBV7-9 CASSSGYEQFF
. TRBV27 CASSLSSLQPQHF
. TRBV6-5 CASSYSKAGVPGYTF
. TRBV6-2/TRBV6-3 CASSTGQGKNDGYTF
. TRBV4-1 CASRRTQYF
. TRBV28 CASSSLAGVDTGELFF
. TRBV19 CASTGQGNFNSGNTIYF
. TRBV28 CASSLSRGASQPQHF
. TRBV30 CAWSVTARGYGYTF
. TRBV15 CATSRGRGTGNTIYF
. TRBV28 CASSWGGAVEKLFF
. TRBV18 CASSREQGYTGELFF
. TRBV7-2 CASSSPGANTEAFF
. TRBV28 CASSSQGGDRDGYTF
. TRBV7-2 CASRAVSGSSYNEQFF
. TRBV7-9 CASSLAPSGQYF
once TRBV11-2 CASSPGIQGYTF
once TRBV3-1/TRBV3-2 CASSQPSLARNSPLHF
. TRBV7-3 CASSLTGLEVETQYF
few TRBV5-1 CASSLGAAIQYEQYF
. TRBV9 CASSHPHGAGSGGQNTGELFF
. TRBV24-1 CATSAPGLLYQETQYF
. TRBV9 CASSVVSGSTDTQYF
once TRBV5-4 CASSPRVDEKLFF
. TRBV14 CASSQVVRRVYEQYF
. TRBV3-1/TRBV3-2 CASSQDSTSPLFYEQYF
. TRBV9 CASSVEAGVSYEQYF
. TRBV11-3 CASSFWSGEQYF
. TRBV23-1 CASSQGGASGGVERYF
. TRBV5-1 CASRTGWEEKLFF
once TRBV11-2 CASNPLGQISDEQFF
. TRBV5-5 CASSPAMNTEAFF
. TRBV24-1 CATSDSDKYGQPQHF
. TRBV6-5 CASSYNFNQPQHF
. TRBV30 CARKPAYMNTEAFF
. TRBV5-6 CASTTGLRSNTGELFF
. TRBV4-1 CASSHGTGPTPVGEKLFF
. TRBV9 CASSPDTSTDTQYF
. TRBV27 CASDRSRRGNEQFF
few TRBV28 CASTTQGGTNEKLFF
. TRBV28 CASSLWPSGGPQETQYF
. TRBV5-4 CASSLWGTEYYEQYF
. TRBV7-9 CASSLGAGANEQFF
. TRBV24-1 CATSDLRQGGNQPQHF
few TRBV15 CATSNPTSGRGYSAKNIQYF
. TRBV5-1 CASSPTDRGTEAFF
. TRBV10-3 CAISESRTREVETQYF
. TRBV3-1/TRBV3-2 CASSQVGTGSNEQFF
. TRBV6-5 CASSRRDRGNEQYF
. TRBV9 CASSVVLAGEFGTGELFF
once TRBV7-8 CASSLRPGPTNEKLFF
. TRBV2 CARGTRETDTQYF
once TRBV7-6 CASSGGQASEKLFF
. TRBV6-5 CATRWREGPGELFF
. TRBV18 CASSPLGANTEAFF
. TRBV2 CASSGRQGITDTQYF
few TRBV5-4 CASSQGTDLEAFF
. TRBV2 CASSELQGNTEAFF
. TRBV5-1 CASSPRTSGSYEQYF
. TRBV5-5 CASSSRGQGAGGYTF